The 19 T cell receptor beta chains reported below all come from one sample, sequenced in a study of tumor-infiltrating lymphocytes in primary liver carcinoma. With a constant-region primer, TCR beta cDNA was made from approximately 500 ng of total RNA. Three-round nested multiplex PCR performed with slightly modified ARM-PCR produced the TCR beta libraries. Use of TRBV1-TRBV30 forward primers with a C-beta reverse primer characterized the first two PCR rounds, which lasted roughly 11 cycles each. One entry per CDR3 protein, called by TCRdb with MiXCR from the multiplex PCR reads. The sample lists around 330,000 distinct CDR3 sequences; over 55% were seen once. Germline DNA was also extracted, while the blood RNA originated from unsorted whole blood. The source material was peripheral blood. Receptors originate from a man between 35 and 55 years old with primary liver carcinoma and hepatitis B virus infection.

The chain carries TRBV29-1 and TRBJ2-4, with a possible D match to TRBD2 (6 bases). The length of the CDR3 is 13 residues. Germline CDR1 and CDR2: SQVTM and ANQGSEA. V was trimmed by 4 bases and J by 7 bases, leaving 14 bases between them. The CDR3 coding sequence is TGCAGCGTTGTCGGGGCAGGAGGGAACATTCAGTACTTC. It specifies CSVVGAGGNIQYF.

The gene calls are TRBV5-1 and TRBJ2-7, with 7 bases fitting TRBD2. The germline V gene encodes CDR1 SGHRS and CDR2 YFSETQ. The CDR3 is 14 residues long. V shed 5 bases, J shed 6 bases, and the junction held 11 bases outside the gene matches. For the CDR3, the DNA is TGCGCCAGCAGGGTCGTAACCGGGACTACCGAGCAGTACTTC. Residues: CASRVVTGTTEQYF.

This clonotype was seen many times. V and J are TRBV6-5 and TRBJ1-6, with TRBD1 as a possible D gene (6 bases). The germline CDR1 and CDR2 sequences are MNHEY and SVGAGI. This CDR3 comprises 15 residues. V lost 10 bases and J 7 bases, leaving 20 bases between the germline ends. This CDR3 is CATQGKSFRNSPLHF. As DNA, the CDR3 is TGTGCCACACAGGGAAAGTCCTTCAGAAATTCACCCCTCCACTTT.

The chain uses TRBV6-1 and TRBJ2-1; tentatively, D is TRBD2 (6 bases). V lost 10 bases to trimming and J lost 3 bases, with 22 bases between them. The CDR3 is 16 amino acids. Germline CDR1 and CDR2: MNHNS and SASEGT. The CDR3 bases are TGTGCCAACACCCCCTATCTTAGCGGAGGCTACAATGAGCAGTTCTTC. This encodes CANTPYLSGGYNEQFF.

This clonotype has at least ten counts. J is TRBJ2-5 and V is TRBV29-1; D is unclear. V gave up 4 bases and J gave up 5 bases, with 5 bases separating them. CDR3 size: 10 residues. CDR1 and CDR2 from the germline V gene are SQVTM and ANQGSEA. In DNA, the CDR3 is TGCAGCGTTGTCGCGGAGACCCAGTACTTC. Encoded protein: CSVVAETQYF.

This clonotype was seen only once. One base away lies a much larger clone, so this may be a sequencing read error. Since the CDR3 does not end with the conserved phenylalanine or tryptophan, this likely comes from a read error. The chain links TRBV11-2 to TRBJ2-3; the D is unclear. The CDR3 extends over 15 amino acids. Germline V gives CDR1 SGHAT, CDR2 FQNNGV. Trimming removed 5 bases at V and 2 bases at J, with 14 bases between. DNA of the CDR3: TGTGCCAGCAGCCCATCACTCGGGCACACAGATACGCAGTATTCT. This translates into CASSPSLGHTDTQYS.

This clonotype was counted once. It may be a read error: a sequence one base away is much more abundant. The rearrangement uses TRBV10-3 and TRBJ2-3; D gene ambiguous. V lost 9 bases and J lost 2, with 6 bases in between. The CDR3 extends over 11 amino acids. Germline loops: CDR1 ENHRY, CDR2 SYGVKD. The CDR3 DNA follows: TGTGCCATGGTGTCCACAGATACGCAGTATTTT. Residues: CAMVSTDTQYF.

On this clonotype: This may stem from a read error, because a much larger clone lies one nucleotide away. A read error is likely, as this CDR3 ends without the conserved phenylalanine or tryptophan. This chain uses TRBV29-1 with TRBJ2-3; D remains ambiguous. V lost 8 bases to trimming and J lost 4 bases, with 7 bases between them. The length of the CDR3 is 10 residues. The germline V gene has CDR1 SQVTM and CDR2 ANQGSEA. The CDR3 sequence: CSTYSDTQYI. The CDR3 bases are TGCAGCACCTACTCAGATACGCAGTATATT.

The CDR3 sequence: CASSPTGRGGEQYF. The CDR3 DNA sequence: TGTGCCAGCAGCCCAACCGGACGCGGGGGGGAGCAGTACTTC. The V call is TRBV28, the J call TRBJ2-7; 8 bases fit TRBD2. V gave up 6 bases and J gave up 7 bases; unmatched junction bases: 11. This CDR3 region has 14 residues. Germline assignment: CDR1 MDHEN and CDR2 SYDVKM.

Worth noting for this clonotype: This CDR3 fails to terminate in the conserved phenylalanine or tryptophan, so it likely reflects a read error. The rearrangement joins TRBV29-1 to TRBJ1-2; D gene ambiguous. Per the germline V gene, CDR1 is SQVTM and CDR2 is ANQGSEA. V lost 7 bases and J lost 3, with 9 bases in between. This CDR3 is 11 amino acids long. CDR3 in DNA: TGCAGCGGTACAGAGGACTATGGCTACACCTCC. This translates into CSGTEDYGYTS.

This clonotype has a handful of counts. J is TRBJ2-5 and V is TRBV7-9; D gene ambiguous. Germline-derived CDR1 and CDR2 are SEHNR and FQNEAQ (reference sequence). V was pared by 1 base and J by 0 bases, with 6 bases between. The CDR3 loop spans 14 amino acids. CDR3 in DNA: TGTGCCAGCAGCTTAGTCGTCTACCAAGAGACCCAGTACTTC. It specifies CASSLVVYQETQYF.

This clonotype was detected only a few times. The genes are TRBV4-2 and TRBJ2-2, with 7 bases that match TRBD2. V lost 4 bases and J lost 3; bases outside the gene matches: 8. This CDR3 contains 16 residues. Germline CDR1 and CDR2: LGHNA and YNFKEQ. The CDR3 protein is CASSRQPRGDTGELFF. The CDR3 DNA reads as TGTGCCAGCAGCCGCCAACCACGGGGGGACACCGGGGAGCTGTTTTTT.

This clonotype was counted between two and nine times. The chain is built from TRBV10-3 and TRBJ2-3, with D perhaps matching TRBD1 (7 bases). CDR3 length equals 15 residues. Germline values: CDR1 ENHRY, CDR2 SYGVKD. V was clipped by 4 bases and J by 1 base, with 12 bases between them. CDR3 sequence: CAISAGGQRTDTQYF. The CDR3 DNA follows: TGTGCCATCAGTGCAGGGGGGCAGCGCACAGATACGCAGTATTTT.

The chain combines TRBV7-9 with TRBJ1-1; TRBD1 matches at 9 bases. This CDR3 is built from 15 residues. Trimming took 5 bases from V and 5 from J; bases not matched to a gene: 9. CDR1 is SEHNR and CDR2 is FQNEAQ in the germline V gene (reference sequence). The CDR3 coding sequence is TGTGCCAGCAGCAATCCCGGGACAGGGTTAACTGAAGCTTTCTTT. This gives the protein CASSNPGTGLTEAFF.

This clonotype was seen a handful of times. The rearrangement joins TRBV7-9 to TRBJ2-6; no firm D call. CDR1 is SEHNR, CDR2 FQNEAQ, per germline (reference sequence). This CDR3 spans 13 amino acids. The ends were cut back, 3 bases at V and 8 bases at J, with 8 bases in the middle. CDR3 residues: CASSFGQTNVLTF. CDR3 DNA sequence: TGTGCCAGCAGCTTCGGGCAGACCAACGTCCTGACTTTC. The full variable domain, completed using reference TRBV7-9 and TRBJ2-6, is DTGVSQNPRHKITKRGQNVTFRCDPISEHNRLYWYRQTLGQGPEFLTYFQNEAQLEKSRLLSDRFSAERPKGSFSTLEIQRTEQGDSAMYLCASSFGQTNVLTFGAGSRLTVL.

The table lists this clonotype with a few counts. The chain has TRBV2 and TRBJ1-1; D is undetermined. V was clipped by 6 bases and J by 9 bases, with 11 bases between them. The CDR3 has 11 amino acids. Germline V gene sequence: CDR1 SNHLY, CDR2 FYNNEI. DNA for the CDR3: TGTGCCAGCAGCTCCCGGTTGCAAGCTTTCTTT. This codes for CASSSRLQAFF.

As for this clonotype: This is likely a read error, given that the CDR3 carries no conserved phenylalanine or tryptophan at its end. This chain links TRBV29-1 with TRBJ2-7, with D possibly matching TRBD2 (6 bases). V was pared by 3 bases and J by 2 bases, with 20 bases between. The CDR3 has 16 residues. Germline V gene data show CDR1 as SQVTM and CDR2 as ANQGSEA. The CDR3 nucleotides read TGCAGCGTTGAGGACCGTCGGAGGGAATTAACCTACGAGCAGTACATC. Protein product: CSVEDRRRELTYEQYI.

To note about this clonotype: The junction differs from germline at one of its ends, possibly a read error. The chain recombines TRBV24-1 with TRBJ2-1, with 8 positions matching TRBD2. The length of the CDR3 is 12 residues. Germline CDR1 KGHDR, CDR2 SFDVKD. The CDR3 bases are TGTGCCGCGGGGACTAGTAGGTATGAGCAGCTCTTC. It codes for CAAGTSRYEQLF.

With regard to this clonotype: This clone may be a read error of a much larger clone one base away. The chain links TRBV5-4 to TRBJ1-5; D gene uncertain. The CDR3 has 13 residues. The germline V gene has CDR1 SGHNT and CDR2 YYREEE (reference sequence). CDR3 in DNA: TGTCCCAGCAGCTTGAACGGCAATCAGCCCCAGCATTTT. This gives the protein CPSSLNGNQPQHF.